This T cell receptor (beta chain) was found in a study of T-cell memory formation after mild COVID-19 listed by TCRdb under 2021. In the study overall: Most TCR sequence clusters were specific to one of the two donors. In two donors, T-cell clones that expanded and contracted after mild COVID-19 were followed by sequencing TCRalpha and TCRbeta repertoires longitudinally. The cohort comprised two young, previously healthy adult volunteers, one female and one male. Results the study describes overall, beyond this receptor: Contracting CD4+ clones were located mainly in the CM and EM memory subsets, whereas CD8+ clones were found to be enriched in EMRA. Some responding clones were detected in pre-infection memory, suggesting pre-existing cross-reactive memory T cells joined the SARS-CoV-2 response. Whether the second-wave clones peaking on day 37 were SARS-CoV-2 specific was not confirmed. Balanced CD4/CD8 phenotypes were observed for clones contracting from day 15 to 85, whereas a bias towards CD4+ was observed for a second wave of clones expanding from day 15 to 37. Only two mild cases were covered in the study, and larger cohorts including severe cases with pre-infection samples were considered necessary.

Counted from cysteine to phenylalanine, this CDR3 has 13 amino acids. This entry keeps only the CDR3 DNA: 39 bases, framed from base 1. Via the germline V gene, CDR1 is MDHEN and CDR2 SYDVKM. The V end gives up 6 bases and the J end 13 bases, leaving 14 bases in the junction not matched to a gene. About this clonotype itself: Its antigen is currently not known. Base qualities are not at hand, and no much larger clone is one base apart.

Ficoll-Paque density gradient centrifugation was the method used to isolate PBMCs. Sequencing was carried out with an Illumina NovaSeq 6000. TCRalpha and TCRbeta cDNA libraries were constructed by 5'RACE with constant-segment primers, with sample barcodes and unique molecular identifiers being introduced. Trizol reagent was used to extract RNA from every sample. Amplification of the libraries took two PCR steps, and the second step added a second sample barcode plus Illumina TruSeq adapters. Libraries were sequenced on an Illumina NovaSeq with 2 x 150 bp paired-end reads. On the authors' methods: Reads were demultiplexed and collapsed into UMI-guided consensus sequences with migec v1.2.7. Using mixcr v2.1.11, UMI consensuses were aligned to TRA and TRB V and J templates and then assembled into clonotypes. A clonotype was counted as expanded or contracted only if both edgeR and NoisET called the change significant, with noise models trained on biological replicates. edgeR calls used a false discovery rate-adjusted p below 0.01 and a log2 fold-change threshold of 1. As an exploratory analysis of dynamics, max-normalized trajectories of the 1000 most abundant clonotypes were examined with PCA combined with hierarchical clustering. Separately sequenced CD4+ and CD8+ repertoires were used to assign the CD4 or CD8 phenotype of responding clones. TCRdb reworked the public reads: Q25 trimming with fastp, MiXCR clone assembly, productive beta chains retained. Entries are consolidated by CDR3 protein sequence, retaining the most common genes and DNA. The V and J calls were determined by TCRdb, not by the authors. This sample lists fewer than 450,000 distinct CDR3 sequences; over 20% were detected once. Clones ranked in the top ten supply 9.5% to 15% of the sample.

The TCR sequence derives from an adult woman who had mild COVID-19 (a few samples of this study predate the infection). The sample titles of this study are shuffled in the database, so cell type and time point are left out; the donor was told from shared clones. Sample: PBMCs or a T cell subset sorted from them (not recorded which). The rearrangement joined TRBV28 to TRBJ1-2, with 7 bases in between that match TRBD1. CDR3 protein: CASSGPGQKAGTF. The nucleotides are TGTGCCAGCAGCGGGCCGGGACAGAAGGCCGGCACCTTC.